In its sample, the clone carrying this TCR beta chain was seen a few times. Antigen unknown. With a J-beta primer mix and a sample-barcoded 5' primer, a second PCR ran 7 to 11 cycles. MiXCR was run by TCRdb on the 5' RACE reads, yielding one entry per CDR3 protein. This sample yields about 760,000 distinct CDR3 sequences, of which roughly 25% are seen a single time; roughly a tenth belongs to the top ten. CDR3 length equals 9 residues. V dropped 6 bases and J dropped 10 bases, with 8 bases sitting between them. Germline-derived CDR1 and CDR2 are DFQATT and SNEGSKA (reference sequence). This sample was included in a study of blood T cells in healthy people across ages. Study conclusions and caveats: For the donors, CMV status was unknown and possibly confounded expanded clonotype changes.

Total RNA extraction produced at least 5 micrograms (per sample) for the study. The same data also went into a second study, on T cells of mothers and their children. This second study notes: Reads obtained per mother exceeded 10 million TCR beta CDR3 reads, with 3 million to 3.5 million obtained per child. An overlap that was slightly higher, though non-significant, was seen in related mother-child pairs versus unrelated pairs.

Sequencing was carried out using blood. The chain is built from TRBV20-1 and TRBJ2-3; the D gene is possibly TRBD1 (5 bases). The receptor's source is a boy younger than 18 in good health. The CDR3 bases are TGCAGTGCAGGGGCCCCGCAGTATTTT. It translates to CSAGAPQYF.